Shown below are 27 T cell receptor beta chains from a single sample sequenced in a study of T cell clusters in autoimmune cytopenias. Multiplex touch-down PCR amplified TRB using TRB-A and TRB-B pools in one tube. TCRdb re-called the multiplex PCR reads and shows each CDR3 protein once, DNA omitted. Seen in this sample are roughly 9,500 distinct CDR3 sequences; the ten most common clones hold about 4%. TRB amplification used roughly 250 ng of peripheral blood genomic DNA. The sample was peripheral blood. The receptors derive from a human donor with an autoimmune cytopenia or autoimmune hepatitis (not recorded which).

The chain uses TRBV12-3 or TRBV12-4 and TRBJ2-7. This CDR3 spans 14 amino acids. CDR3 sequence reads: CASSHTNGDYEQYF.

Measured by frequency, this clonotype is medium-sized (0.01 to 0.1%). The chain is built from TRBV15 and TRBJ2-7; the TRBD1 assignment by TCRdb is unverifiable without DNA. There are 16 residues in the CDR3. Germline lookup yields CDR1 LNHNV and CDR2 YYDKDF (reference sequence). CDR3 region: CATSREPAGGDYEQYF.

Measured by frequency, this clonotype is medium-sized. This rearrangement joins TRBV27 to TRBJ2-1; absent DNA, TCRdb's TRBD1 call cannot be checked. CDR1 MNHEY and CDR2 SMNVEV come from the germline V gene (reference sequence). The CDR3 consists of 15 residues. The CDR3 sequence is CASGSRTGGSWEQFF.

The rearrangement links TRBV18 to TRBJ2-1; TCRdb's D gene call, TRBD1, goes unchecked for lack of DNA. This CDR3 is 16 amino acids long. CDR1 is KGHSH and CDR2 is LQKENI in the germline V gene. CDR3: CASSPAYRQGRNEQFF.

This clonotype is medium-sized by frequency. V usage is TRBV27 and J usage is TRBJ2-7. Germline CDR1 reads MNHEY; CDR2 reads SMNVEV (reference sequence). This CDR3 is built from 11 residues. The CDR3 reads CASSSTFEQYF.

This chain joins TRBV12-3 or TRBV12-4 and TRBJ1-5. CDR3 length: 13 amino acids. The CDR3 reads CASSVESNQPQHF.

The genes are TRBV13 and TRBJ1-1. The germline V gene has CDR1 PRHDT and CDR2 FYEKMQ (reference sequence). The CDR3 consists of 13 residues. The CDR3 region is CASSFRMNTEAFF.

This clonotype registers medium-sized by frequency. The chain's CDR3 is CACPVTGGAETQYF. The chain joins TRBV7-9 to TRBJ2-5; without DNA, the TCRdb call of TRBD1 cannot be checked. In germline, CDR1 is SEHNR, CDR2 FQNEAQ (reference sequence). The CDR3 consists of 14 residues.

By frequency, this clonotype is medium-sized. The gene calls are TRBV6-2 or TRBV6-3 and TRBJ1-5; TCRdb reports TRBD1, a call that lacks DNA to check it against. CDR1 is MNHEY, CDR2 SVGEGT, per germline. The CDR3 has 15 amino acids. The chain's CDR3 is CASSYRAGDGQPQHF.

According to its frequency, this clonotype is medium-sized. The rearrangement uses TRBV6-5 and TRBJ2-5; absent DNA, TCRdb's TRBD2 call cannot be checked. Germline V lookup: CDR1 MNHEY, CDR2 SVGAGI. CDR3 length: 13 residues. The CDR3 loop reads CASSRMEGETQYF.

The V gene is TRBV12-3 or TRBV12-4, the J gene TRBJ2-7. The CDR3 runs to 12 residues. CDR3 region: CASSFLGFEQYF.

The CDR3 loop reads CASRPGTAYNYGYTF. V gene TRBV27 combines with J gene TRBJ1-2; TCRdb reports TRBD1, a call that lacks DNA to check it against. Per the germline V gene, CDR1 is MNHEY and CDR2 is SMNVEV (reference sequence). The CDR3 runs to 15 residues.

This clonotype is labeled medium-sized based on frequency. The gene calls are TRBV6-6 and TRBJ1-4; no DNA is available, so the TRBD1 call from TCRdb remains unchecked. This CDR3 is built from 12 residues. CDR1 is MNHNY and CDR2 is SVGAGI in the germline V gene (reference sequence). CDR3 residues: CASSVPGQKLFF.

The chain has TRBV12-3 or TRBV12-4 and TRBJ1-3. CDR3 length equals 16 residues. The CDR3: CASSLIDGLSGNTIYF.

CDR3 protein: CASREISGNTIYF. The chain carries TRBV12-3 or TRBV12-4 and TRBJ1-3. CDR3 length equals 13 residues.

CDR3 in amino acids: CSAREGRKSGELFF. V and J are TRBV20-1 and TRBJ2-2; absent DNA, TCRdb's TRBD1 call cannot be checked. CDR1 and CDR2 (germline): DFQATT, SNEGSKA (reference sequence). The CDR3 sequence is 14 residues long.

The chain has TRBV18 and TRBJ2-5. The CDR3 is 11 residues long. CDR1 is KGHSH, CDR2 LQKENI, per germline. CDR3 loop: CASSETETQYF.

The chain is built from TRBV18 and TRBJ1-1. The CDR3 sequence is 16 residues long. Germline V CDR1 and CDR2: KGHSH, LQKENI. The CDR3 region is CASSSGVRALGTEAFF.

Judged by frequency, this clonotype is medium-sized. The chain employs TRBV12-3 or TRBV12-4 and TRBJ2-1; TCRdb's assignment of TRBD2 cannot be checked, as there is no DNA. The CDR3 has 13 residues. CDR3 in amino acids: CASRQTSGNEQFF.

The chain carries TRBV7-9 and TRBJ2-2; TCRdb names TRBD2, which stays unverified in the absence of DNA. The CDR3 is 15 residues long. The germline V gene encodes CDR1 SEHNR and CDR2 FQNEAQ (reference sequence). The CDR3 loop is CASSSKGRNTGELFF.

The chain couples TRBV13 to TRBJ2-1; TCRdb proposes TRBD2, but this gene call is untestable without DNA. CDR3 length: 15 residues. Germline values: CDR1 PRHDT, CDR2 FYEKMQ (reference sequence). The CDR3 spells CASSPRLAPRDEQFF.

The CDR3 protein is CSAFKSGGAGELFF. V usage is TRBV20-1 and J usage is TRBJ2-2; no DNA is available, so the TRBD2 call from TCRdb remains unchecked. Germline V gives CDR1 DFQATT, CDR2 SNEGSKA (reference sequence). CDR3 length: 14 amino acids.

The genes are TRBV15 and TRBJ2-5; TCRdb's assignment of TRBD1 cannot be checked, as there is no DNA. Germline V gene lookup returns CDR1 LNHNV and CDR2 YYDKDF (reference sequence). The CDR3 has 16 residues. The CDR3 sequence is CATSRDRDRVGKTQYF.

The chain's CDR3 is CAWSPRVGDSPLHF. The chain carries TRBV30 and TRBJ1-6; TCRdb returns TRBD1, unconfirmable since there is no DNA. The CDR3 has 14 amino acids. Germline V gives CDR1 GTSNPN, CDR2 SVGIG (reference sequence). Based on the CDR3 plus reference TRBV30 and TRBJ1-6, the full variable domain is SQTIHQWPATLVQPVGSPLSLECTVEGTSNPNLYWYRQAAGRGLQLLFYSVGIGQISSEVPQNLSASRPQDRQFILSSKKLLLSDSGFYLCAWSPRVGDSPLHFGNGTRLTVT.

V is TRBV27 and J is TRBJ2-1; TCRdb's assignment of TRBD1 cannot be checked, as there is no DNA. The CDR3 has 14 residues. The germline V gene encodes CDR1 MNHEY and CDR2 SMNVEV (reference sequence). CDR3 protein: CASSLGTMYNEQFF.

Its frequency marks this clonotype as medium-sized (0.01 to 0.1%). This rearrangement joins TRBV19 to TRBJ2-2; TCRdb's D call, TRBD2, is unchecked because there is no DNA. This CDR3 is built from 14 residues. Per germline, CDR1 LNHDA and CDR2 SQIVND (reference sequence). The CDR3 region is CASSPKLATGELFF.

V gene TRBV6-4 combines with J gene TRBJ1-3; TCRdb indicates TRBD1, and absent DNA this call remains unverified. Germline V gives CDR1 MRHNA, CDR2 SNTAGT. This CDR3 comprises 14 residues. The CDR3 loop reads CASSSGGTGNTIYF.